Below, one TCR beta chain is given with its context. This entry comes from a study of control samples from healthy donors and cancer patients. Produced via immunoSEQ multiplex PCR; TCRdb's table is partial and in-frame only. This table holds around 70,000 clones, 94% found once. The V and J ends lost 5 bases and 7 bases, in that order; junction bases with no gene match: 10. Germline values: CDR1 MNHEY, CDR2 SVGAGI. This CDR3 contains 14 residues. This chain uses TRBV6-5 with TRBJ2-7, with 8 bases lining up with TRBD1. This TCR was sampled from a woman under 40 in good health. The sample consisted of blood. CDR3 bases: TGTGCCAGCAGTCCCCGGACAGGGCGAGGGGAGCAGTACTTC. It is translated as CASSPRTGRGEQYF.